This TCR beta chain was obtained from a study of CD8+CD57+ T cells in acquired aplastic anemia. Genomic DNA constituted the template upon which TCR beta VDJ and CDR3 profiling was performed. TCRdb processed the reads anew with MiXCR; each CDR3 protein has one entry. The data show some 190,000 distinct CDR3 sequences, with around half seen just once and around 3% held by the top ten. This clonotype has a handful of counts. The CDR3 has 14 amino acids. V lost 4 bases and J lost 1, with 12 bases in between. CDR1 and CDR2 (germline): SGDLS, YYNGEE. The sample comprised sorted CD4+, CD8+, or CD8+CD57+ T cells (not recorded which) from PBMCs. V gene TRBV9 combines with J gene TRBJ2-7; no definite D call. This clonotype originated in a human donor in good health. For the CDR3, the DNA is TGTGCCAGCAGCCCGACTTACGGTTCCTACGAGCAGTACTTC. This codes for CASSPTYGSYEQYF.